The entry below describes one T cell receptor beta chain. These data come from a study of blood T cell repertoires in COVID-19. Across the whole study: The United States, Italy and Spain supplied acute and convalescent COVID-19 samples. PBMCs, B-cell-depleted T cells, or T cells were the source of the cDNA or gDNA that made up the material.

Methods used by the authors: Reference gene primer amplification in the assay estimated nucleated cell counts. Here immunoSEQ multiplex PCR was the method, and the copy in TCRdb shows in-frame clones only, minus some. The V and J calls and clone size are taken from that table; D and trimming were inferred from the DNA. The sample yields some 180,000 clones, around nine tenths seen once. This CDR3 is 14 amino acids long. The V gene's germline CDR1 is MNHEY and CDR2 SVGAGI. V lost 5 bases to trimming and J lost 3 bases, with 13 bases between them. The sample was peripheral blood. This sequence was found in a man in his sixties with active or convalescent COVID-19. The chain is built from TRBV6-5 and TRBJ1-1; D remains unclear. The CDR3 region has the DNA TGTGCCAGCAGTCCTCCTAACGGGGACACTGAAGCTTTCTTT. Translated: CASSPPNGDTEAFF.